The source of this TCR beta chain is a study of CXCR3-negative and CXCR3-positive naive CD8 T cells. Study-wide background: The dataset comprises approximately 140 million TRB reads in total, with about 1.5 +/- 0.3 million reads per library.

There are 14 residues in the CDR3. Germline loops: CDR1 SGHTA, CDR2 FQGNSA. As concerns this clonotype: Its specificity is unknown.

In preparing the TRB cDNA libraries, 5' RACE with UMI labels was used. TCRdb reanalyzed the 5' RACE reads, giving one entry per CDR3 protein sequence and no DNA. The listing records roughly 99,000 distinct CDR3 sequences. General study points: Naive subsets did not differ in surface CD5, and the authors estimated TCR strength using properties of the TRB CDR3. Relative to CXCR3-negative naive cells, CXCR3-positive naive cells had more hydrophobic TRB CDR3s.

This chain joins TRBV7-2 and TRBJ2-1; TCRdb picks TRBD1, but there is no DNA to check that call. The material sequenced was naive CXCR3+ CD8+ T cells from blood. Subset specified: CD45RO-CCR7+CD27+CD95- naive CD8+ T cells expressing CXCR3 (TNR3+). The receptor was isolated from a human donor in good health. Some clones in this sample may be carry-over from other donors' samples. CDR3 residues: CASSPLGQGAIQFF. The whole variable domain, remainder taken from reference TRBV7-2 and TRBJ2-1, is GAGVSQSPSNKVTEKGKDVELRCDPISGHTALYWYRQSLGQGLEFLIYFQGNSAPDKSGLPSDRFSAERTGGSVSTLTIQRTQQEDSAVYLCASSPLGQGAIQFFGPGTRLTVL.